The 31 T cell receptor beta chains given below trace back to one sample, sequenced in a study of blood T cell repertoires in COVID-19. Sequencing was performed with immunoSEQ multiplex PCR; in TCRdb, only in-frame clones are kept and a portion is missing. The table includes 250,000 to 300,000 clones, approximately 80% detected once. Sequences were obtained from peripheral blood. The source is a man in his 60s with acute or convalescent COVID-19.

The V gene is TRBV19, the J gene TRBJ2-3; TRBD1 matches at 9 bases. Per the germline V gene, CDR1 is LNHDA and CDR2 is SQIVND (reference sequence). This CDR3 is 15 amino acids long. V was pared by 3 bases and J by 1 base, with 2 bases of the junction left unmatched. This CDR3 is CASSITGGGTDTQYF. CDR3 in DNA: TGTGCCAGTAGTATCACAGGGGGCGGCACAGATACGCAGTATTTT.

The CDR3 is CASSTDRVPYEQYF. The CDR3 bases are TGCGCCAGCAGCACCGACAGGGTTCCCTACGAGCAGTACTTC. The rearrangement links TRBV5-1 to TRBJ2-7; 7 nucleotides agree with TRBD1. There are 14 residues in the CDR3. Looked up from germline, CDR1 is SGHRS and CDR2 is YFSETQ. The junction had 6 bases not matched to a gene; V was cut back by 4 bases and J by 2 bases.

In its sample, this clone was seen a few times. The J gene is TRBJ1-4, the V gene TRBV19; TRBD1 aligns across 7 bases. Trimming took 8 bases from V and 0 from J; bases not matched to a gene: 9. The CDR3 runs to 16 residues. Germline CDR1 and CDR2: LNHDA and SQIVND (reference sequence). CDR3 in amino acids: CASQTQGPATNEKLFF. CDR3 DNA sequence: TGTGCCAGTCAAACACAGGGGCCTGCAACTAATGAAAAACTGTTTTTT.

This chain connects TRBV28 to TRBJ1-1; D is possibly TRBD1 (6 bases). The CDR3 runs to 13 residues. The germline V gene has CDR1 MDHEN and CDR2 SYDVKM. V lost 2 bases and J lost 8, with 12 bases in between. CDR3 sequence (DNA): TGTGCCAGCAGTTTAGGGGGCCGCCAGGAAGCTTTCTTT. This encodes CASSLGGRQEAFF. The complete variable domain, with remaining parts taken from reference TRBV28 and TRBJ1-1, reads DVKVTQSSRYLVKRTGEKVFLECVQDMDHENMFWYRQDPGLGLRLIYFSYDVKMKEKGDIPEGYSVSREKKERFSLILESASTNQTSMYLCASSLGGRQEAFFGQGTRLTVV.

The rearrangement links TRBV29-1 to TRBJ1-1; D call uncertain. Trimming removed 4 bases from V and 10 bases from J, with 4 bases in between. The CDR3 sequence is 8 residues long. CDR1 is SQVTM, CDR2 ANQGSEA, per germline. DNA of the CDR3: TGCAGCGTTGGCAGAGCTTTCTTT. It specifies CSVGRAFF. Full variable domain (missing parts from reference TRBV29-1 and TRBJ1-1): SAVISQKPSRDICQRGTSLTIQCQVDSQVTMMFWYRQQPGQSLTLIATANQGSEATYESGFVIDKFPISRPNLTFSTLTVSNMSPEDSSIYLCSVGRAFFGQGTRLTVV.

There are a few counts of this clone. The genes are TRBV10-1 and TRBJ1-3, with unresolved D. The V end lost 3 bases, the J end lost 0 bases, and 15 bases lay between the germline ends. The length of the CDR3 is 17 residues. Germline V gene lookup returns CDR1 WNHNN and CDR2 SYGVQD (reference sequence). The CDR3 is CASSDGSGYDSGNTIYF. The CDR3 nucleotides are TGCGCCAGCAGTGACGGTTCGGGGTACGACTCTGGAAACACCATATATTTT.

The CDR3 loop reads CAISESDSPGSYEQYF. CDR3 DNA sequence: TGTGCCATCAGTGAGTCGGACTCCCCGGGCTCCTACGAGCAGTACTTC. This chain connects TRBV10-3 to TRBJ2-7; D possibly corresponds to TRBD2 (5 bases). Germline assignment: CDR1 ENHRY and CDR2 SYGVKD. Deletions cut 0 bases from V and 0 bases from J, with 12 bases between. The CDR3 runs to 16 residues.

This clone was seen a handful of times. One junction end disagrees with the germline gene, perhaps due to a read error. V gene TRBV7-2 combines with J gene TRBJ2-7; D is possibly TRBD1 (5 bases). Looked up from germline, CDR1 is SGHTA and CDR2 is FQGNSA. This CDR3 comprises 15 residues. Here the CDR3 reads CASSFDSGLSSEQYF. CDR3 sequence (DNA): TGTGCCAGCAGCTTTGACAGTGGGCTCTCCTCCGAGCAGTACTTC.

The CDR3 coding sequence is TGTGCCAGCCTACCAACACAGGGGATGAATTCACCCCTCCACTTT. It yields the protein CASLPTQGMNSPLHF. J is TRBJ1-6 and V is TRBV7-2; 7 bases agree with TRBD1. This CDR3 has 15 amino acids. V shed 8 bases and J 7 bases; nucleotides not matched to a gene: 11. Germline V gives CDR1 SGHTA, CDR2 FQGNSA.

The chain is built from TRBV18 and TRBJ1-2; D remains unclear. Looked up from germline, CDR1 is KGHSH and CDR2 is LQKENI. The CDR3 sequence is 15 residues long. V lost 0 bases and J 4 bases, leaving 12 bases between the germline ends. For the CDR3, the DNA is TGTGCCAGCTCACCACCGGGAGGGATCGGCTATGGCTACACCTTC. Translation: CASSPPGGIGYGYTF.

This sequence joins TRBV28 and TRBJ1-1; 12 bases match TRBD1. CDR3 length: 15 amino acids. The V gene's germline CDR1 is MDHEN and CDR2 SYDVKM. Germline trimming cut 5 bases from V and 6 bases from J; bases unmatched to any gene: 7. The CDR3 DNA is TGTGCCAGCAGTGTACCGGGACAGGGGGCGTCTGAAGCTTTCTTT. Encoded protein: CASSVPGQGASEAFF.

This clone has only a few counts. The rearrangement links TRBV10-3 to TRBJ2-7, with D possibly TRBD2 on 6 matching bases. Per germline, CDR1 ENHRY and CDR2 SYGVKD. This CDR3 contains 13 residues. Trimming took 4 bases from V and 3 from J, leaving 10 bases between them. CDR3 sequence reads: CAISGGEGYEQYF. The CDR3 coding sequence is TGTGCCATCAGTGGGGGGGAAGGCTACGAGCAGTACTTC.

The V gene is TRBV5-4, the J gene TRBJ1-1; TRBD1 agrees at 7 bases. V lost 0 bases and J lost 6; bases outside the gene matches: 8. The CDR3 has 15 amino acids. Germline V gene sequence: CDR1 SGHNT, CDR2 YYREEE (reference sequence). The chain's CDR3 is CASSLDRGQTAEAFF. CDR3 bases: TGTGCCAGCAGCTTGGACAGGGGACAAACGGCTGAAGCTTTCTTT. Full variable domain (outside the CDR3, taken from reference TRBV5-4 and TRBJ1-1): ETGVTQSPTHLIKTRGQQVTLRCSSQSGHNTVSWYQQALGQGPQFIFQYYREEENGRGNFPPRFSGLQFPNYSSELNVNALELDDSALYLCASSLDRGQTAEAFFGQGTRLTVV.

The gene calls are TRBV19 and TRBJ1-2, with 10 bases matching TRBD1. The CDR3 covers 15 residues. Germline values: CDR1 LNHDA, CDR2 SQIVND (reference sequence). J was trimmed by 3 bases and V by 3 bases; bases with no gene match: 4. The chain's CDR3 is CASSIPGQGYYGYTF. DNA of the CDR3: TGTGCCAGTAGTATCCCGGGACAGGGGTACTATGGCTACACCTTC.

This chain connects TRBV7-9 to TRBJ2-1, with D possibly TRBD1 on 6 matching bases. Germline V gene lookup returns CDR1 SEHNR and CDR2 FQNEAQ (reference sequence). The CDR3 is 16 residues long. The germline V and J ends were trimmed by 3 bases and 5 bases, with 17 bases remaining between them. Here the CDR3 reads CASSLSTGFGNNEQFF. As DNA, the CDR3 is TGTGCCAGCAGCTTGTCCACAGGGTTCGGTAACAATGAGCAGTTCTTC.

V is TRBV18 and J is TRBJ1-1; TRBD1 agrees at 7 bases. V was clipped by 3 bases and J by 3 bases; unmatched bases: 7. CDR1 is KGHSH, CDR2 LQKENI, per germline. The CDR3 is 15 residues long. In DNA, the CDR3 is TGTGCCAGCTCACCTGGACAGGTGGGGGACACTGAAGCTTTCTTT. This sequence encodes CASSPGQVGDTEAFF.

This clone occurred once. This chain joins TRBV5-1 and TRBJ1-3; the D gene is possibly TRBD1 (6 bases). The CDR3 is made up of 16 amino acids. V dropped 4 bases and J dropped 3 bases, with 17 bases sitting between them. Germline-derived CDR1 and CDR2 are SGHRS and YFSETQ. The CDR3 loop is CASSATQGRDGNTIYF. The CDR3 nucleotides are TGCGCCAGCAGCGCCACTCAGGGGAGAGATGGAAACACCATATATTTT.

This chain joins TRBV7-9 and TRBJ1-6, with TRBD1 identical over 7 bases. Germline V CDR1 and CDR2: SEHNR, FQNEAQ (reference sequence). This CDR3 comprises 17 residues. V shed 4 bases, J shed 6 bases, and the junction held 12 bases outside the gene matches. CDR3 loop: CASSSTSGTVVNSPLHF. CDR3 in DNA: TGTGCCAGCAGCTCGACCTCCGGGACAGTAGTTAATTCACCCCTCCACTTT.

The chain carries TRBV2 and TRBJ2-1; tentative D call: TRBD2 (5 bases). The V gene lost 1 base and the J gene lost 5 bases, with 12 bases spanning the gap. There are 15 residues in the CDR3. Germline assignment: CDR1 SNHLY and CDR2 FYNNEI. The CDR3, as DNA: TGTGCCAGCAGTGAAGTCCAGCGGAGAAACAATGAGCAGTTCTTC. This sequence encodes CASSEVQRRNNEQFF. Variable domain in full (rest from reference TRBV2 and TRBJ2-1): EPEVTQTPSHQVTQMGQEVILRCVPISNHLYFYWYRQILGQKVEFLVSFYNNEISEKSEIFDDQFSVERPDGSNFTLKIRSTKLEDSAMYFCASSEVQRRNNEQFFGPGTRLTVL.

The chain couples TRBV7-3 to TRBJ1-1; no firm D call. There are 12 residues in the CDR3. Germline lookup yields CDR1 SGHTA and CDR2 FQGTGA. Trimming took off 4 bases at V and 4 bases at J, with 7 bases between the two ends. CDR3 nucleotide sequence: TGTGCCAGCAGCTCGGTTGGCACTGAAGCTTTCTTT. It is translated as CASSSVGTEAFF.

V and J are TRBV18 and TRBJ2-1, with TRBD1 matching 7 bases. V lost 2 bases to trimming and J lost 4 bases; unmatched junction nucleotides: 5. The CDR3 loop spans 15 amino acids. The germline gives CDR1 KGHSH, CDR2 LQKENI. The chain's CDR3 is CASSPLGGAYNEQFF. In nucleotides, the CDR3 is TGTGCCAGCTCACCATTAGGGGGCGCTTACAATGAGCAGTTCTTC.

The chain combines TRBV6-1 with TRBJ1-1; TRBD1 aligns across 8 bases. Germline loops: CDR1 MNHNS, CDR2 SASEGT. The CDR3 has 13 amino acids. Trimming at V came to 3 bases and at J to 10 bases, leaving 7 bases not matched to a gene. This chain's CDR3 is CASSDPRTGRAFF. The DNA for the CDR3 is TGTGCCAGCAGTGACCCCAGGACAGGGCGAGCTTTCTTT.

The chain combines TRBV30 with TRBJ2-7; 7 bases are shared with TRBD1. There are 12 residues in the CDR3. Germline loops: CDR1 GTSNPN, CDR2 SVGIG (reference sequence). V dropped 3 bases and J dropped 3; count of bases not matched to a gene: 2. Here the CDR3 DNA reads TGTGCCTGGAGGGGACAGAGCTACGAGCAGTACTTC. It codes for CAWRGQSYEQYF.

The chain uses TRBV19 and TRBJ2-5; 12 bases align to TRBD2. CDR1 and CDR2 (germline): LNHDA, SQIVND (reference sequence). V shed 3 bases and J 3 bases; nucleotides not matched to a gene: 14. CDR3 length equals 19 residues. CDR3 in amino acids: CASSIGLAGGPVGEETQYF. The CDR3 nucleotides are TGTGCCAGTAGTATTGGCCTAGCGGGAGGGCCGGTTGGTGAAGAGACCCAGTACTTC.

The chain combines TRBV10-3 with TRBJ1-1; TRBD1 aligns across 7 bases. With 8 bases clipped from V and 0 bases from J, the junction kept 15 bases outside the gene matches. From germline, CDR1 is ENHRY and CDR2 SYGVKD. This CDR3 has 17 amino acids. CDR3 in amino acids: CAIGGQTRSPVNTEAFF. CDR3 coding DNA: TGTGCCATCGGGGGACAGACCCGATCCCCGGTGAACACTGAAGCTTTCTTT.

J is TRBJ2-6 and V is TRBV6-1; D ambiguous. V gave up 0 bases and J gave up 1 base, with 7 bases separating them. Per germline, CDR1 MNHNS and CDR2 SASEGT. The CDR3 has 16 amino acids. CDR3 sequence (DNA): TGTGCCAGCAGTGAAGCCGTATTTTCTGGGGCCAACGTCCTGACTTTC. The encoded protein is CASSEAVFSGANVLTF.

The CDR3 DNA follows: TGCGCCAGCAGCTTGGCAGGTGGCATCTCTGGGGCCAACGTCCTGACTTTC. This translates into CASSLAGGISGANVLTF. The genes are TRBV5-1 and TRBJ2-6, with D unclear. Per the germline V gene, CDR1 is SGHRS and CDR2 is YFSETQ. V was shortened by 0 bases and J by 0 bases, with 10 bases between the two germline ends. CDR3 length equals 17 residues.

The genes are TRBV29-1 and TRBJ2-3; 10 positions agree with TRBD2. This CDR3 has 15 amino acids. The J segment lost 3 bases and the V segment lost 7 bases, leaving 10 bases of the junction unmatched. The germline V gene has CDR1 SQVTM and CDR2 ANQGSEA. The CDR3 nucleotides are TGCAGCGGAAAGCGGGGGGGCGTTCGGACAGATACGCAGTATTTT. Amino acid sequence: CSGKRGGVRTDTQYF.

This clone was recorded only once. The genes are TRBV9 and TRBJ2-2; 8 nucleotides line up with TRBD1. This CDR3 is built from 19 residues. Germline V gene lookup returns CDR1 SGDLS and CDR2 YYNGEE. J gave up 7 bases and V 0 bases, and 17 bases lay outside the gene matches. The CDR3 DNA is TGTGCCAGCAGCGTAGCCCCCCAGGGGGCGCGGATAGGCATCGGGGAGCTGTTTTTT. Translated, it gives CASSVAPQGARIGIGELFF.

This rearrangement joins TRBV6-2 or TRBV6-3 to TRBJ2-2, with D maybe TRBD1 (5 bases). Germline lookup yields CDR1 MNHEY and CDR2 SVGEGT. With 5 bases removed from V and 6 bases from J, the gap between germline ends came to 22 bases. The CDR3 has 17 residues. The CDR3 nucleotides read TGTGCCAGCAGTCGCCACACGACAGCCAGCCGGGCCGGGGAGCTGTTTTTT. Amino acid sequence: CASSRHTTASRAGELFF.

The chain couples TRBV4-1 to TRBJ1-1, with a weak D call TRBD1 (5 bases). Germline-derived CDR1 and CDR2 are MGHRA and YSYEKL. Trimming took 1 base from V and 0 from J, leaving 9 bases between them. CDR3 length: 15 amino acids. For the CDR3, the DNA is TGCGCCAGCAGCCAAGGCAGACAGATGAACACTGAAGCTTTCTTT. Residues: CASSQGRQMNTEAFF.